These 5 T cell receptor beta chains originate from one sample sequenced in a study of cytotoxic CD8 clonotypes in ibrutinib-treated CLL. Sequencing used immunoSEQ multiplex PCR; TCRdb keeps in-frame clones, though not all of them. The profile shows some 61,000 clones, approximately 71% of them singletons. The specimen comprised PBMCs, sampled after 12 months of ibrutinib treatment. The receptors come from a human donor with chronic lymphocytic leukemia.

The chain joins TRBV6-5 to TRBJ2-3; 9 nucleotides line up with TRBD1. Germline CDR1 reads MNHEY; CDR2 reads SVGAGI. Trimming cost V 5 bases and J 1 base; bases outside gene matches: 4. The CDR3 totals 15 residues. The CDR3 is CASSRQGVGTDTQYF. The CDR3 region has the DNA TGTGCCAGCAGTCGACAGGGGGTGGGCACAGATACGCAGTATTTT.

The chain uses TRBV11-2 and TRBJ1-1; D unresolved. CDR3 length: 10 amino acids. In germline, CDR1 is SGHAT, CDR2 FQNNGV. V lost 5 bases to trimming and J lost 12 bases, with 10 bases between them. CDR3 nucleotide sequence: TGTGCCAGCAGCCTCCGCCACCCTTTCTTT. The encoded protein is CASSLRHPFF.

In nucleotides, the CDR3 is TGTGCCAGCAGCTCCGGACAGTTATATGGCTACACCTTC. It codes for CASSSGQLYGYTF. The chain is built from TRBV7-2 and TRBJ1-2, with a tentative D call TRBD1 (6 bases). The CDR3 consists of 13 residues. Germline-derived CDR1 and CDR2 are SGHTA and FQGNSA. The V end was cut by 4 bases, the J end by 5 bases, with 11 bases between.

The CDR3 is CASSLTGAGANEQFF. CDR3 bases: TGTGCCAGCAGCTTAACAGGGGCGGGGGCCAATGAGCAGTTCTTC. The chain recombines TRBV7-3 with TRBJ2-1; tentative D call: TRBD2 (7 bases). The length of the CDR3 is 15 residues. Germline CDR1 SGHTA, CDR2 FQGTGA. The V end was cut by 0 bases, the J end by 6 bases, with 12 bases between.

This clone appeared once. The chain links TRBV5-4 to TRBJ2-7; TRBD1 matches at 7 bases. Germline values: CDR1 SGHNT, CDR2 YYREEE (reference sequence). V was clipped by 7 bases and J by 0 bases; unmatched bases: 7. The CDR3 loop spans 14 amino acids. For the CDR3, the DNA is TGTGCCAGCTCACCTTCAGGGGGCTCCTACGAGCAGTACTTC. Translation: CASSPSGGSYEQYF.